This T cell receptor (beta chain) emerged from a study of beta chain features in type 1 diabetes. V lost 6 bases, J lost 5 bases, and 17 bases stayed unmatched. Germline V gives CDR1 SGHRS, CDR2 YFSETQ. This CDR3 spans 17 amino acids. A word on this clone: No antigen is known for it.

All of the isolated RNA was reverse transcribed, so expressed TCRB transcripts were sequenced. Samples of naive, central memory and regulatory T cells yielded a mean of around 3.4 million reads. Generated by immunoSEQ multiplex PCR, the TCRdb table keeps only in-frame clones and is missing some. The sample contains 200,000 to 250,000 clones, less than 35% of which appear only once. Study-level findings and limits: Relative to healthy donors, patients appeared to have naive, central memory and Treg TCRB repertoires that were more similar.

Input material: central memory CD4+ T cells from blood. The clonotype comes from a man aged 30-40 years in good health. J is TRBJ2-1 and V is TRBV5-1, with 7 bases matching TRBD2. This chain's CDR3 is CASTPLPAGLANNEQFF. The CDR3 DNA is TGCGCCAGCACCCCCCTGCCAGCGGGGCTCGCTAACAATGAGCAGTTCTTC.